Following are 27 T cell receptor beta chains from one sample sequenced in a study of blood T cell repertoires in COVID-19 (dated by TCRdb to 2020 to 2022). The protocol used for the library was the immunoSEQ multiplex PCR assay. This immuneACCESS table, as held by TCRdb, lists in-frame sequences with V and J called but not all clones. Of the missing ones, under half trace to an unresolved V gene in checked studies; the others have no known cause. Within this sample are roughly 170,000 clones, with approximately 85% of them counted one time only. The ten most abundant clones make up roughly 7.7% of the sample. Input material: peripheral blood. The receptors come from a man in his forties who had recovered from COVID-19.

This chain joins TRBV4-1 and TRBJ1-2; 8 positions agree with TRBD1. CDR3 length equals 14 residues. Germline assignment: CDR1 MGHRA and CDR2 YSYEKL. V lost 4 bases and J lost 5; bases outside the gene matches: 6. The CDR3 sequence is CASSRLQGDYGYTF. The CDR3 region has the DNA TGCGCCAGCAGCCGCCTACAGGGGGATTATGGCTACACCTTC.

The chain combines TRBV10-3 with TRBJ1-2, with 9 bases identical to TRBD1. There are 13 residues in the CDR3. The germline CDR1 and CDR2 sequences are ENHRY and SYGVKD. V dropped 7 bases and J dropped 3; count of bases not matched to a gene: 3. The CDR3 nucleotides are TGTGCCATCACCAGACAGGGGGACTATGGCTACACCTTC. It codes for CAITRQGDYGYTF.

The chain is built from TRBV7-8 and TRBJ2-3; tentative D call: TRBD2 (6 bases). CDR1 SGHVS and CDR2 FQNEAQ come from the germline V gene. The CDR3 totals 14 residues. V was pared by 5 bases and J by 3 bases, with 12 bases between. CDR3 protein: CASSGTVETDTQYF. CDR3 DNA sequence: TGTGCCAGCAGCGGGACTGTTGAAACAGATACGCAGTATTTT.

The DNA for the CDR3 is TGTGCCAGCAGCGTGCATAGTGGACAGGGTGGGATTACTGAAGCTTTCTTT. It encodes CASSVHSGQGGITEAFF. V is TRBV9 and J is TRBJ1-1; 8 nucleotides match TRBD1. CDR1 and CDR2 from the germline V gene are SGDLS and YYNGEE. CDR3 length equals 17 residues. The junction had 14 bases not matched to a gene; V was cut back by 2 bases and J by 5 bases. Full variable domain (outside the CDR3, taken from reference TRBV9 and TRBJ1-1): DSGVTQTPKHLITATGQRVTLRCSPRSGDLSVYWYQQSLDQGLQFLIQYYNGEERAKGNILERFSAQQFPDLHSELNLSSLELGDSALYFCASSVHSGQGGITEAFFGQGTRLTVV.

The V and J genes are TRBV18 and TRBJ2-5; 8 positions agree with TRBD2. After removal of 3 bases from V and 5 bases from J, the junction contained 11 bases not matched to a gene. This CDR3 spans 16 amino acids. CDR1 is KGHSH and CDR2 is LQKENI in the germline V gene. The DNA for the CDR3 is TGTGCCAGCTCACCTCCGTTCGGGGGGGTCGGGGAGACCCAGTACTTC. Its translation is CASSPPFGGVGETQYF.

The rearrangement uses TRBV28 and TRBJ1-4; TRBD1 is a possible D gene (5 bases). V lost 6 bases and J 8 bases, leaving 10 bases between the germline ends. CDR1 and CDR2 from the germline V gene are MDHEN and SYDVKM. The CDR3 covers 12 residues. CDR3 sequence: CASSQGTEKLFF. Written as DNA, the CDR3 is TGTGCCAGCAGCCAGGGCACAGAAAAACTGTTTTTT.

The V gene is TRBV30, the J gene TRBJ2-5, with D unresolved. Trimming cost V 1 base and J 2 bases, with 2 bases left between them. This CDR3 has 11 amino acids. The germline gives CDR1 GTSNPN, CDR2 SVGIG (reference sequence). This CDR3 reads CAWSAQETQYF. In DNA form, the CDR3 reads TGTGCCTGGAGTGCACAAGAGACCCAGTACTTC.

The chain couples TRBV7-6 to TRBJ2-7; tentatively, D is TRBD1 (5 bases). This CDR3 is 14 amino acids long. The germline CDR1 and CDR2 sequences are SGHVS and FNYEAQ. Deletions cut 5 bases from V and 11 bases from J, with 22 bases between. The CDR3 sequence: CASSPDTSPTREYF. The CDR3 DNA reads TGTGCCAGCAGCCCGGACACCTCACCTACGAGAGAGTACTTC.

The CDR3 protein is CASSSRGNTDTQYF. The CDR3 coding sequence is TGTGCCAGCAGTTCCCGGGGGAACACAGATACGCAGTATTTT. The V and J genes are TRBV6-5 and TRBJ2-3; D may be TRBD2 (6 bases). The CDR3 covers 14 residues. Trimming cost V 4 bases and J 2 bases, with 10 bases left between them. Per the germline V gene, CDR1 is MNHEY and CDR2 is SVGAGI.

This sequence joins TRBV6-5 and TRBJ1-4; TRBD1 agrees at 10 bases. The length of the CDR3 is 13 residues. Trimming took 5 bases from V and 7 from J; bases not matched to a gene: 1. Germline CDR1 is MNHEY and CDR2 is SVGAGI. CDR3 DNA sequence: TGTGCCAGCAGTAGGGACAGGGGTGAAAAACTGTTTTTT. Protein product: CASSRDRGEKLFF.

The CDR3 protein is CASSSKDRSKRAKNIQYF. The CDR3, as DNA: TGTGCCAGCAGCTCCAAGGACAGGTCGAAGAGGGCCAAAAACATTCAGTACTTC. The genes are TRBV5-6 and TRBJ2-4; TRBD1 agrees at 7 bases. J was trimmed by 1 base and V by 3 bases; bases with no gene match: 13. CDR3 length: 18 residues. Germline CDR1 and CDR2: SGHDT and YYEEEE.

CDR3 region: CASSGVAGGPDEQFF. For the CDR3, the DNA is TGCGCCAGCAGTGGGGTAGCGGGAGGGCCAGATGAGCAGTTCTTC. This rearrangement joins TRBV5-1 to TRBJ2-1; 11 bases fit TRBD2. Germline CDR1 and CDR2: SGHRS and YFSETQ. V shed 5 bases and J 8 bases; nucleotides not matched to a gene: 9. The CDR3 runs 15 residues.

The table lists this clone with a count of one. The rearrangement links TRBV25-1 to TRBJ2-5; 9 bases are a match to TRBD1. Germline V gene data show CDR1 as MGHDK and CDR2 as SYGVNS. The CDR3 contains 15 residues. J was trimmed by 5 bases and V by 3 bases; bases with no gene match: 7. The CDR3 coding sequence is TGTGCCAGCAGTGACGGACAGGGGACAGGGGAGACCCAGTACTTC. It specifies CASSDGQGTGETQYF.

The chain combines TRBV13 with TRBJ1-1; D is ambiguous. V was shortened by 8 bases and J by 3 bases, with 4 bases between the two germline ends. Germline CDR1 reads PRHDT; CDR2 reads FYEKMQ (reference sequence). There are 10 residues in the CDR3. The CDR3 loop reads CASRDTEAFF. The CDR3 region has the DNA TGTGCCAGCCGCGACACTGAAGCTTTCTTT.

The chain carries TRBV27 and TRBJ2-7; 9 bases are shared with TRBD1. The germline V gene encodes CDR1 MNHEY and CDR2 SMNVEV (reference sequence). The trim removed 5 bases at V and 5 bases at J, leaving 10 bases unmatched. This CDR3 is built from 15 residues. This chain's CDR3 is CASSAGTGKGHEQYF. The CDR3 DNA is TGTGCCAGCAGTGCCGGGACAGGGAAGGGCCACGAGCAGTACTTC.

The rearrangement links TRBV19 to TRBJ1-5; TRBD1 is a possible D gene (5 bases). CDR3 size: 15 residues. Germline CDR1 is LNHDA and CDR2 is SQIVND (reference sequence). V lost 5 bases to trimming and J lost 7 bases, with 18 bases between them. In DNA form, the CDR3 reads TGTGCCAGTAGTTCGCCTCGGGGGTCGGGGCAGCCCCAGCATTTT. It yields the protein CASSSPRGSGQPQHF.

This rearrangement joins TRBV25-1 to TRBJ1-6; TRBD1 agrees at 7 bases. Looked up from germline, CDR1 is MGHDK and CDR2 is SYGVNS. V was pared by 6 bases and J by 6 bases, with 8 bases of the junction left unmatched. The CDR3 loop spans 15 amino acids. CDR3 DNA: TGTGCCAGCAGGAGGGGACAGATCTCTAATTCACCCCTCCACTTT. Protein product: CASRRGQISNSPLHF.

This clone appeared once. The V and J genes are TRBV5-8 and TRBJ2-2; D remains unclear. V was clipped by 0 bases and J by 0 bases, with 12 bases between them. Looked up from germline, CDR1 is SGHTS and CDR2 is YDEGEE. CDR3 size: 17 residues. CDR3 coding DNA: TGTGCCAGCAGCTTGGTGTTAGGCGGATCGAACACCGGGGAGCTGTTTTTT. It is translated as CASSLVLGGSNTGELFF.

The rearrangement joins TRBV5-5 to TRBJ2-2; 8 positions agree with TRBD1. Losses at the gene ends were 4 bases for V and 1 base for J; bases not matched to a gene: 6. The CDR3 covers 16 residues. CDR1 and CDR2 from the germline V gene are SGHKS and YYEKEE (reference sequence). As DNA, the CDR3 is TGTGCCAGCAGCACAAGGACAGGGTGGAACACCGGGGAGCTGTTTTTT. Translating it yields CASSTRTGWNTGELFF.

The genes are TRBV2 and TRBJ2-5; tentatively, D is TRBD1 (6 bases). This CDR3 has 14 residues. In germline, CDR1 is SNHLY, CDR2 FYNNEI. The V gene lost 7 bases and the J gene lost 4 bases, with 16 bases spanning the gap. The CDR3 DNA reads TGTGCCAGCACCCCAGGGGACGTAGTAGAGACCCAGTACTTC. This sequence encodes CASTPGDVVETQYF.

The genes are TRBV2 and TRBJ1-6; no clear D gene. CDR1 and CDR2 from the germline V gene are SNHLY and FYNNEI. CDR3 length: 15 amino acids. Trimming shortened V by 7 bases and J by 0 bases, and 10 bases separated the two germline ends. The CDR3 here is CASKERSSYNSPLHF. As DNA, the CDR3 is TGTGCCAGCAAGGAGAGGAGCTCCTATAATTCACCCCTCCACTTT.

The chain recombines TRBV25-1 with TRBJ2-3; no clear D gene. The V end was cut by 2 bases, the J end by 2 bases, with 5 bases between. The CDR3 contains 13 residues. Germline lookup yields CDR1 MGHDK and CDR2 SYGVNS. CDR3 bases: TGTGCCAGCAGTGAACCTAACACAGATACGCAGTATTTT. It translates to CASSEPNTDTQYF.

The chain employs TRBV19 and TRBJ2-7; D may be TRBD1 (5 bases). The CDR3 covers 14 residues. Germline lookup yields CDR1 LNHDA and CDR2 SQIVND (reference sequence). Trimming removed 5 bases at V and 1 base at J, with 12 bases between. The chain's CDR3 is CASSEDTGSYEQYF. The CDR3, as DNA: TGTGCCAGTAGTGAGGACACTGGATCCTACGAGCAGTACTTC. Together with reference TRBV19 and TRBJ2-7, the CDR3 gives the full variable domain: DGGITQSPKYLFRKEGQNVTLSCEQNLNHDAMYWYRQDPGQGLRLIYYSQIVNDFQKGDIAEGYSVSREKKESFPLTVTSAQKNPTAFYLCASSEDTGSYEQYFGPGTRLTVT.

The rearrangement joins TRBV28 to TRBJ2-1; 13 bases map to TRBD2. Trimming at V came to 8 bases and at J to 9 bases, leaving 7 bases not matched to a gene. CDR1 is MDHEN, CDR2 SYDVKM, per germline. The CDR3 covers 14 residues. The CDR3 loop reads CASQTSGRAAEQFF. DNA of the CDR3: TGTGCCAGCCAAACTAGCGGGAGGGCCGCTGAGCAGTTCTTC.

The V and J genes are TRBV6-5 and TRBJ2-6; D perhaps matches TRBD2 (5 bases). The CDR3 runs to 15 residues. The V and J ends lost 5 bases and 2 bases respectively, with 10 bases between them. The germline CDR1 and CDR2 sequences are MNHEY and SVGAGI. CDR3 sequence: CASSSGGAGANVLTF. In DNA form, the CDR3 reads TGTGCCAGCAGTAGCGGTGGAGCTGGGGCCAACGTCCTGACTTTC.

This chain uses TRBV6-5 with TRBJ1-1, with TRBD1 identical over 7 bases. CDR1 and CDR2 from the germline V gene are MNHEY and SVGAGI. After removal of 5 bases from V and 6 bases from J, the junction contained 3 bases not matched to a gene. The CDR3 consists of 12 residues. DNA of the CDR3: TGTGCCAGCAGTCGACAGGGAGCTGAAGCTTTCTTT. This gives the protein CASSRQGAEAFF.

The DNA for the CDR3 is TGTGCCAGCAGACCGACTAGCGGGAGACCTAACAATGAGCAGTTCTTC. It is translated as CASRPTSGRPNNEQFF. This sequence joins TRBV21-1 and TRBJ2-1; the table gives TRBD2 as D, unverified against the DNA. TRBV21-1 represents a pseudogene. The CDR3 length is 16 residues.